This paragraph reports one TCR beta chain. This entry belongs to a study of blood T cells in healthy people across ages. A second PCR of about 7 to 12 cycles used a sample-barcoded 5' primer and a J-beta primer mix. TCRdb itself ran the 5' RACE reads through MiXCR, one entry per CDR3 protein. The sample has hundreds of thousands of distinct CDR3 sequences; more than 55% are singletons. This CDR3 has 18 residues. The germline gives CDR1 LGHDT, CDR2 YNNKEL (reference sequence). The V and J ends lost 0 bases and 5 bases, in that order; junction bases with no gene match: 14. This chain links TRBV3-1 with TRBJ1-2, with 8 bases matching TRBD1. This receptor was identified in a man aged 35-49 years in good health. The sequenced sample was blood. The CDR3 region has the DNA TGTGCCAGCAGCCAAGAATGGGGATCCCTAACAGGGGGGTATGGCTACACCTTC. This sequence encodes CASSQEWGSLTGGYGYTF. The variable domain in full, with the rest retrieved from reference TRBV3-1 and TRBJ1-2, is DTAVSQTPKYLVTQMGNDKSIKCEQNLGHDTMYWYKQDSKKFLKIMFSYNNKELIINETVPNRFSPKSPDKAHLNLHINSLELGDSAVYFCASSQEWGSLTGGYGYTFGSGTRLTVV.